This T cell receptor (beta chain) was identified during a study of beta chain features in type 1 diabetes. Study outcomes and limitations: All four CD4+ subsets of Type 1 diabetes patients contained TCRB CDR3s that were moderately but significantly shorter. In type 1 diabetes patients, VDJ junctions had fewer insertions; deletions at these junctions were more frequent.

This CDR3 is built from 16 residues. Per the germline V gene, CDR1 is MDHEN and CDR2 is SYDVKM. With V trimmed by 5 bases and J by 6 bases, 3 bases remained unmatched. Every bit of the isolated RNA underwent reverse transcription, so sequencing read expressed TCRB transcripts. The table came from immunoSEQ multiplex PCR; TCRdb's copy has only in-frame clones and leaves some out. The top ten hold about 0.016% of the sample, which has about 340,000 clones, approximately 13% seen once. As to this clone: Antigen unknown.

The sequence was collected from a woman between 18 and 29 years old with type 1 diabetes. The sample was naive CD4+ T cells from blood. The rearrangement links TRBV28 to TRBJ2-2; 16 bases map to TRBD2. The CDR3 DNA reads TGTGCCAGCAGTCTGGGACTAGCGGGAGGGCCCGGGGAGCTGTTTTTT. It specifies CASSLGLAGGPGELFF.